These 4 T cell receptor beta chains were all obtained from the same sample, sequenced in a study of response to subunit inactivated influenza vaccine. From the RT-PCR reads, TCRdb called clonotypes with MiXCR, one entry per CDR3 protein. The sample shows some 640,000 distinct CDR3 sequences, about 14% of them seen only once. The sample consisted of PBMCs from blood, taken around two weeks before vaccination. The source is a man between 50 and 59 years old who received an inactivated influenza vaccine.

The chain links TRBV11-1 to TRBJ1-1; weak D call: TRBD1 (6 bases). The CDR3 covers 18 residues. Germline assignment: CDR1 SGHAT and CDR2 FQDESV (reference sequence). The V and J ends lost 5 bases and 4 bases respectively, with 26 bases between them. CDR3 region: CASSPTLWGGGGTTEAFF. The CDR3 DNA sequence: TGTGCCAGCAGCCCTACGCTGTGGGGGGGAGGGGGGACCACTGAAGCTTTCTTT.

This clonotype was picked up a small number of times. The chain carries TRBV18 and TRBJ2-6, with TRBD1 as a possible D gene (6 bases). Germline V gene lookup returns CDR1 KGHSH and CDR2 LQKENI. The CDR3 length is 18 residues. V was clipped by 1 base and J by 0 bases, with 13 bases between them. The CDR3 spells CASSPLGGASSGANVLTF. For the CDR3, the DNA is TGTGCCAGCTCACCACTTGGGGGCGCGTCCTCTGGGGCCAACGTCCTGACTTTC.

This chain links TRBV12-3 or TRBV12-4 with TRBJ2-7; 9 nucleotides align to TRBD1. The CDR3 runs to 12 residues. V was clipped by 6 bases and J by 6 bases; unmatched bases: 3. The CDR3 coding sequence is TGTGCCAGCAGGACAGGGGGGGGCGAGCAGTACTTC. It encodes CASRTGGGEQYF.

V gene TRBV27 combines with J gene TRBJ1-1; no clear D. The germline CDR1 and CDR2 sequences are MNHEY and SMNVEV (reference sequence). The CDR3 length is 15 residues. The V gene lost 3 bases and the J gene lost 4 bases, with 15 bases spanning the gap. As DNA, the CDR3 is TGTGCCAGCAGTTTTGCCCCGATTGGGGTCACTGAAGCTTTCTTT. Amino acids: CASSFAPIGVTEAFF.